The 9 T cell receptor beta chains given below trace back to one sample, sequenced in a study of technical replicates of blood from a handful of donors. The data were produced by immunoSEQ multiplex PCR, yet TCRdb's version contains in-frame clones alone and is incomplete. Of more than 45,000 clones in the sample, over 85% were seen once. What was sequenced was PBMCs. The receptors here all came from a human donor in good health. Some clones in this sample may be carry-over from other donors' samples.

In nucleotides, the CDR3 is TGTGCCAGCAGTCTGAACATAGCGGGGGGGCAAGAGACCCAGTACTTC. This codes for CASSLNIAGGQETQYF. J is TRBJ2-5 and V is TRBV7-6; 11 bases line up with TRBD2. J was trimmed by 2 bases and V by 6 bases; bases with no gene match: 8. Germline loops: CDR1 SGHVS, CDR2 FNYEAQ. The CDR3 is 16 amino acids.

This rearrangement joins TRBV7-8 to TRBJ2-2; D might be TRBD1 (5 bases). Looked up from germline, CDR1 is SGHVS and CDR2 is FQNEAQ. The V end was cut by 1 base, the J end by 0 bases, with 9 bases between. This CDR3 spans 16 amino acids. The CDR3 DNA is TGTGCCAGCAGCTTAGGTCGCAGGGCGAACACCGGGGAGCTGTTTTTT. It specifies CASSLGRRANTGELFF.

The V gene is TRBV19, the J gene TRBJ2-2, with a possible D match to TRBD2 (6 bases). Germline CDR1 is LNHDA and CDR2 is SQIVND (reference sequence). The germline V and J ends were trimmed by 7 bases and 1 base, with 13 bases remaining between them. This CDR3 region has 15 residues. DNA for the CDR3: TGTGCCAGTACTAAGGCGGGGATGAACACCGGGGAGCTGTTTTTT. It encodes CASTKAGMNTGELFF.

V usage is TRBV27 and J usage is TRBJ1-6; 8 nucleotides agree with TRBD1. This CDR3 has 12 amino acids. Germline V lookup: CDR1 MNHEY, CDR2 SMNVEV (reference sequence). Trimming took 6 bases from V and 8 from J; bases not matched to a gene: 0. The CDR3 DNA follows: TGTGCCAGCAGGGACAGGGATTCACCCCTCCACTTT. Translating gives CASRDRDSPLHF.

The CDR3 spells CASRATGEYGYTF. The CDR3 bases are TGTGCCAGCCGTGCGACAGGGGAGTATGGCTACACCTTC. J is TRBJ1-2 and V is TRBV6-1, with 8 bases matching TRBD1. Germline trimming cut 8 bases from V and 5 bases from J; bases unmatched to any gene: 7. From germline, CDR1 is MNHNS and CDR2 SASEGT. The CDR3 is made up of 13 amino acids.

The chain couples TRBV27 to TRBJ1-2; weak D call: TRBD1 (5 bases). The CDR3 covers 13 residues. V lost 2 bases to trimming and J lost 4 bases, with 8 bases between them. Germline CDR1 and CDR2: MNHEY and SMNVEV (reference sequence). CDR3 protein: CASSLQGLYGYTF. The CDR3 nucleotides read TGTGCCAGCAGTTTACAGGGCCTCTATGGCTACACCTTC.

This sequence joins TRBV18 and TRBJ2-7; TRBD1 matches at 7 bases. CDR1 and CDR2 (germline): KGHSH, LQKENI. Unmatched junction bases numbered 9, after V lost 6 bases and J lost 1 base. The CDR3 is 15 residues long. The CDR3 sequence is CASSTGTDLSYEQYF. Written as DNA, the CDR3 is TGTGCCAGCTCCACCGGGACAGACTTATCCTACGAGCAGTACTTC.

The genes are TRBV2 and TRBJ1-2; TRBD1 is a possible D gene (6 bases). This CDR3 is built from 14 residues. V was shortened by 6 bases and J by 4 bases, with 15 bases between the two germline ends. Germline V gene lookup returns CDR1 SNHLY and CDR2 FYNNEI. The CDR3 reads CASRTGPGVYGYTF. The CDR3 region has the DNA TGTGCCAGCAGAACAGGGCCTGGGGTCTATGGCTACACCTTC.

The chain is built from TRBV10-3 and TRBJ2-1; 9 bases agree with TRBD1. This CDR3 contains 15 residues. Germline lookup yields CDR1 ENHRY and CDR2 SYGVKD. V gave up 3 bases and J gave up 6 bases; unmatched junction bases: 6. This chain's CDR3 is CAISDGDRVGNEQFF. CDR3 nucleotides: TGTGCCATCAGTGATGGGGACAGGGTGGGCAATGAGCAGTTCTTC.